A single sample gave rise to the 26 T cell receptor beta chains below, sequenced in a study of blood T cells in healthy people across ages. Alongside a J-beta primer mix, a sample-barcoded 5' primer served in a second PCR lasting about 7 to 12 cycles. TCRdb itself ran the 5' RACE reads through MiXCR, one entry per CDR3 protein. There are just over 800,000 distinct CDR3 sequences in the sample; about 59% occur only once, and roughly a quarter lies in the top ten. Specimen: blood. These receptors originate from a man aged 25 to 40 in good health.

This clonotype has at least ten counts. The chain links TRBV6-2 or TRBV6-3 to TRBJ2-7; 9 nucleotides agree with TRBD2. V lost 6 bases, J lost 0 bases, and 6 bases stayed unmatched. CDR1 MNHEY and CDR2 SVGEGT come from the germline V gene. The CDR3 sequence is 15 residues long. The CDR3 reads CASSRTAGGSYEQYF. Written as DNA, the CDR3 is TGTGCCAGCAGCCGTACAGCGGGGGGCTCCTACGAGCAGTACTTC.

The chain is built from TRBV20-1 and TRBJ2-3; D is undetermined. V lost 8 bases, J lost 4 bases, and 19 bases lay in between. Germline CDR1 is DFQATT and CDR2 is SNEGSKA (reference sequence). The CDR3 consists of 14 residues. CDR3 DNA: TGCAGTCCCCCGGAGATCGGGCTCCCAGATACGCAGTATTTT. Translated: CSPPEIGLPDTQYF.

This clonotype showed up just a few times. V usage is TRBV20-1 and J usage is TRBJ2-7; either TRBD1 or TRBD2 may fit D (5 bases each). This CDR3 region has 12 residues. The germline gives CDR1 DFQATT, CDR2 SNEGSKA (reference sequence). The CDR3 protein is CSLRAGGYEQYF. The CDR3 nucleotides read TGCAGCTTGAGGGCTGGGGGCTACGAGCAGTACTTC.

The rearrangement links TRBV10-3 to TRBJ2-6, with unresolved D. V was clipped by 10 bases and J by 0 bases, with 13 bases between them. Germline V gives CDR1 ENHRY, CDR2 SYGVKD. The CDR3 length is 15 residues. CDR3 nucleotides: TGTGCCACCAACACCCAGGCCTCTGGGGCCAACGTCCTGACTTTC. It yields the protein CATNTQASGANVLTF.

The chain employs TRBV28 and TRBJ1-6, with unresolved D. This CDR3 has 14 amino acids. CDR1 and CDR2 from the germline V gene are MDHEN and SYDVKM. V was cut by 3 bases and J by 13 bases, with 16 bases left in between. The DNA for the CDR3 is TGTGCCAGCAGTTTTTCGAGGGAAGCGGCTCCCCTCCACTTT. This sequence encodes CASSFSREAAPLHF.

The CDR3 spells CASAGAEFYNEQFF. DNA for the CDR3: TGTGCCAGCGCGGGGGCCGAATTCTACAATGAGCAGTTCTTC. The V call is TRBV28, the J call TRBJ2-1, with D possibly being TRBD2 (7 bases). The germline V gene has CDR1 MDHEN and CDR2 SYDVKM. V was pared by 8 bases and J by 3 bases, with 14 bases between. There are 14 residues in the CDR3.

The chain couples TRBV30 to TRBJ2-5; possibly TRBD1 or TRBD2 for D (6 bases each). The J call may be faulty, since TRBJ2-7 better matches the DNA end. Germline V gene data show CDR1 as GTSNPN and CDR2 as SVGIG (reference sequence). The CDR3 sequence is 13 residues long. The CDR3 nucleotides read TGTGCCTGGAGTAGGGGGAGCGGGTACGAGCAGTACTTC. It specifies CAWSRGSGYEQYF.

Only a few counts were recorded for this clonotype. V usage is TRBV3-1 and J usage is TRBJ1-4; D is unclear. Trimming took 4 bases from V and 8 from J, leaving 11 bases between them. The CDR3 is 13 amino acids. Germline V gene sequence: CDR1 LGHDT, CDR2 YNNKEL (reference sequence). In DNA form, the CDR3 reads TGTGCCAGCAGCCTAGGCTGGGGAGAAAAACTGTTTTTT. Residues: CASSLGWGEKLFF. The full variable domain, completed using reference TRBV3-1 and TRBJ1-4, is DTAVSQTPKYLVTQMGNDKSIKCEQNLGHDTMYWYKQDSKKFLKIMFSYNNKELIINETVPNRFSPKSPDKAHLNLHINSLELGDSAVYFCASSLGWGEKLFFGSGTQLSVL.

The J gene is TRBJ1-2, the V gene TRBV28; D perhaps matches TRBD1 (6 bases). The V end lost 8 bases, the J end lost 7 bases, and 17 bases lay between the germline ends. This CDR3 contains 13 residues. Germline loops: CDR1 MDHEN, CDR2 SYDVKM. CDR3: CASVGTQVRGYTF. The CDR3 DNA is TGTGCCAGCGTCGGGACACAAGTTCGTGGCTACACCTTC.

This clonotype appeared a few times. The chain employs TRBV6-5 and TRBJ2-5; D is unclear. Trimming pared 2 bases from V and 5 bases from J, leaving 9 bases between. This CDR3 is built from 13 residues. Germline V gives CDR1 MNHEY, CDR2 SVGAGI. CDR3 in amino acids: CASSYLSEETQYF. The CDR3 DNA reads TGTGCCAGCAGTTACCTTTCCGAGGAGACCCAGTACTTC.

This clonotype turned up a few times. V usage is TRBV29-1 and J usage is TRBJ2-1; possible D gene TRBD2, 7 bases. The germline gives CDR1 SQVTM, CDR2 ANQGSEA. Trimming left V 7 bases short and J 6 bases short, with 16 bases between. CDR3 length: 13 amino acids. CDR3 DNA: TGCAGCGCCGCTGGAGGGGGGGCCAATGAGCAGTTCTTC. Protein product: CSAAGGGANEQFF.

CDR3 sequence reads: CASQLRRERGKCEQYF. Written as DNA, the CDR3 is TGTGCCAGCCAGTTAAGACGGGAACGGGGAAAGTGCGAGCAGTACTTC. This rearrangement joins TRBV6-1 to TRBJ2-7, with D possibly being TRBD2 (5 bases). From germline, CDR1 is MNHNS and CDR2 SASEGT. This CDR3 is 16 amino acids long. Between the trimmed V and J ends, which lost 8 bases and 6 bases, there was a span of 26 bases.

V is TRBV6-6 and J is TRBJ2-7; the D is unclear. With 6 bases removed from V and 1 base from J, the gap between germline ends came to 7 bases. Germline V gene data show CDR1 as MNHNY and CDR2 as SVGAGI (reference sequence). The CDR3 contains 12 residues. CDR3 nucleotides: TGTGCCAGCAGAATGGGTTCCTACGAGCAGTACTTC. Amino acids: CASRMGSYEQYF.

The sample holds a few counts of this clonotype. The V gene is TRBV4-3, the J gene TRBJ1-5; maybe TRBD1 (6 bases). This CDR3 region has 17 residues. From germline, CDR1 is LGHNA and CDR2 YSLEER. Trimming stripped 3 bases from V and 1 base from J, with 16 bases between. The CDR3 DNA is TGCGCCAGCAGCCAGGGACTCGGGACACAGAGCAATCAGCCCCAGCATTTT. The encoded protein is CASSQGLGTQSNQPQHF.

The chain is built from TRBV9 and TRBJ2-1; 7 nucleotides agree with TRBD2. The CDR3 runs 19 residues. Germline CDR1 reads SGDLS; CDR2 reads YYNGEE. J gave up 5 bases and V 3 bases, and 20 bases lay outside the gene matches. CDR3 in amino acids: CASSARPNRWGGDDNEQFF. As DNA, the CDR3 is TGTGCCAGCAGCGCCAGACCCAATCGATGGGGAGGGGACGACAATGAGCAGTTCTTC.

As concerns this clonotype: Its ends do not fully match the called genes, so a read error is possible. The DNA of the CDR3 is TGCGCCAGCAACCAAAACGGGAACGCGGGTCAGCCCCAGCATTTT. This sequence encodes CASNQNGNAGQPQHF. V usage is TRBV4-3 and J usage is TRBJ1-5; D unclear. This CDR3 comprises 15 residues. Germline CDR1 is LGHNA and CDR2 is YSLEER.

The chain recombines TRBV18 with TRBJ2-4; D call uncertain. The J call may be incorrect, as the DNA end agrees better with TRBJ2-7. Germline CDR1 reads KGHSH; CDR2 reads LQKENI. The CDR3 spans 14 residues. The CDR3 region has the DNA TGTGCCAGCTCACCACCGGCGGACCGTTACGAGCAGTACTTC. Protein product: CASSPPADRYEQYF.

This clonotype was seen a few times. The rearrangement uses TRBV5-1 and TRBJ2-7; D may be TRBD1 or TRBD2 (5 bases each). This CDR3 is built from 16 residues. V was pared by 4 bases and J by 4 bases, with 21 bases between. Germline CDR1 SGHRS, CDR2 YFSETQ. CDR3 amino acids: CASSPTWGIASYEQYF. The CDR3 DNA follows: TGCGCCAGCAGCCCGACGTGGGGGATAGCTTCATACGAGCAGTACTTC. The full variable domain, with the rest looked up from reference TRBV5-1 and TRBJ2-7, is KAGVTQTPRYLIKTRGQQVTLSCSPISGHRSVSWYQQTPGQGLQFLFEYFSETQRNKGNFPGRFSGRQFSNSRSEMNVSTLELGDSALYLCASSPTWGIASYEQYFGPGTRLTVT.

This chain links TRBV25-1 with TRBJ2-5; 8 bases agree with TRBD2. Germline CDR1 and CDR2: MGHDK and SYGVNS. This CDR3 contains 14 residues. J was trimmed by 5 bases and V by 5 bases; bases with no gene match: 7. CDR3 bases: TGTGCCAGCAGTATTCTGGCGGGGGGTGAGACCCAGTACTTC. The encoded protein is CASSILAGGETQYF.

The V gene is TRBV20-1, the J gene TRBJ2-1, with TRBD2 as a possible D gene (7 bases). V shed 5 bases and J shed 5 bases, with 25 bases lying between them. Germline V gene sequence: CDR1 DFQATT, CDR2 SNEGSKA (reference sequence). The CDR3 covers 17 residues. The CDR3 coding sequence is TGCAGTGCTCTCCCCGATTGGAGGGGGGGCGGAAACAATGAGCAGTTCTTC. Protein product: CSALPDWRGGGNNEQFF.

This clonotype has more than one count but fewer than ten. J is TRBJ2-3 and V is TRBV29-1, with 12 bases identical to TRBD2. The junction had 8 bases not matched to a gene; V was cut back by 4 bases and J by 0 bases. The CDR3 covers 17 residues. Germline V lookup: CDR1 SQVTM, CDR2 ANQGSEA. This CDR3 is CSVGAGLAGSSTDTQYF. CDR3 DNA: TGCAGCGTTGGAGCCGGACTAGCGGGGTCTAGCACAGATACGCAGTATTTT.

The chain combines TRBV4-2 with TRBJ2-6; no clear D. This CDR3 contains 16 residues. Germline V gene data show CDR1 as LGHNA and CDR2 as YNFKEQ. V lost 0 bases and J lost 2, with 8 bases in between. The CDR3: CASSQDPLPGANVLTF. The CDR3 nucleotides read TGTGCCAGCAGCCAAGATCCCCTCCCTGGGGCCAACGTCCTGACTTTC.

A few counts support this clonotype. V is TRBV2 and J is TRBJ2-3; D not certain. V lost 6 bases and J 3 bases, leaving 22 bases between the germline ends. Germline V gene lookup returns CDR1 SNHLY and CDR2 FYNNEI. CDR3 length equals 17 residues. DNA of the CDR3: TGTGCCAGCAGAGTTCTCCCCGCAGGACGGTGGACAGATACGCAGTATTTT. Translating it yields CASRVLPAGRWTDTQYF.

This chain links TRBV3-1 with TRBJ2-7; TRBD1 matches at 8 bases. Trimming at V came to 9 bases and at J to 0 bases, leaving 7 bases not matched to a gene. In germline, CDR1 is LGHDT, CDR2 YNNKEL (reference sequence). The CDR3 sequence is 14 residues long. CDR3 loop: CASGRDRSSYEQYF. The CDR3 nucleotides are TGTGCCAGTGGAAGGGACAGGAGCTCCTACGAGCAGTACTTC.

The chain links TRBV5-1 to TRBJ2-1; D assignment may be TRBD1 or TRBD2 (5 bases each). The germline V and J ends were trimmed by 6 bases and 8 bases, with 18 bases remaining between them. The germline V gene has CDR1 SGHRS and CDR2 YFSETQ. This CDR3 region has 14 residues. CDR3 residues: CASISGTSVDEQFF. The DNA of the CDR3 is TGCGCCAGCATCTCCGGGACCTCCGTAGATGAGCAGTTCTTC.

This clonotype was seen just once. This CDR3 reads CASSLRGVRYNEQFF. CDR3 coding DNA: TGTGCCAGCAGCTTACGGGGAGTTAGGTACAATGAGCAGTTCTTC. J is TRBJ2-1 and V is TRBV7-2, with D possibly TRBD2 on 5 matching bases. The CDR3 has 15 residues. Trimming removed 2 bases at V and 4 bases at J, with 12 bases between. Germline V gene sequence: CDR1 SGHTA, CDR2 FQGNSA. The complete variable domain, with remaining parts taken from reference TRBV7-2 and TRBJ2-1, reads GAGVSQSPSNKVTEKGKDVELRCDPISGHTALYWYRQSLGQGLEFLIYFQGNSAPDKSGLPSDRFSAERTGGSVSTLTIQRTQQEDSAVYLCASSLRGVRYNEQFFGPGTRLTVL.